A selection of T cell receptor beta chains follows, all from one sample in a study of blood T cell repertoires in COVID-19. The assay was immunoSEQ multiplex PCR, and TCRdb's table has in-frame clones only and misses some. This sample carries some 120,000 clones, approximately 85% of them seen once, and the ten largest clones take 3.2%. Sequencing was carried out using peripheral blood. Every receptor here comes from a woman aged 80 or older with COVID-19, enrolled during active disease. The CDR3 runs from the conserved cysteine through the conserved F or W.

v_call,cdr3_aa
TRBV28,CATNSFSTDTQYF
TRBV4-1,CASSQPRGGEQFF
TRBV27,CASQRERSYNEQFF
TRBV7-7,CASSSGLAGVGRVNEQFF
TRBV10-3,CAISESEALNTEAFF
TRBV2,CASSNGAGREKLFF
TRBV4-1,CASSHSGLPRNTEAFF
TRBV10-3,CAISEWGEDGYTF
TRBV20-1,CSASSGNTIYF
TRBV7-2,CASSFIDSAEQYF
TRBV27,CASSLVTGLTGELFF
TRBV10-3,CAARTSDTDTQYF
TRBV9,CASSWGQGASGYTF
TRBV4-3,CASRNVANEQFF
TRBV12-1,CASSWELAGPAYEQYF
TRBV11-3,CASSVGTGGGQETQYF
TRBV6-5,CASRKGQGSNQPQHF
TRBV28,CASRGQSNQPQHF
TRBV6-1,CASSESGGVYYEQYF
TRBV28,CASSQIMGGGYEQYF
TRBV6-1,CASSSQGTNEKLFF
TRBV30,CACPARDSLSNQPQHF
TRBV6-1,CASSEMSSNQPQHF
TRBV4-1,CATRGWGNALEAEKLFF
TRBV7-2,CASSGGAGAGTGELFF
TRBV20-1,CSAYELIEAFF
TRBV5-1,CASSPTSGSTVNEQFF
TRBV19,CASTRQGFDTEAFF
TRBV7-2,CASSSVAGDNNEQFF
TRBV20-1,CSASRTEAIPQEQYF
TRBV18,CASSPLISGGEQYF
TRBV4-3,CASSPTGGMEAFF
TRBV7-8,CASSLASHYGYTF
TRBV20-1,CSARSGFEQYF
TRBV5-1,CASSPIEGVNTEAFF
TRBV6-5,CASRGRTTYTGELFF
TRBV5-8,CASSKKGQLAPTEAFF
TRBV3-1/TRBV3-2,CASSQGVTNEKLFF
TRBV5-1,CASRRDWVYNEQFF
TRBV7-2,CASSLSGRVLTEQFF
TRBV12-3/TRBV12-4,CASGRRGYEQYF
TRBV19,CASSEDRGRSPLHF
TRBV19,CASSLGTAATEAFF
TRBV6-6,CASTVAVSYEQYF
TRBV5-4,CASSSAIDGRNSPLHF
TRBV2,CASSEQGSSYEQYF
TRBV5-4,CASSLVGAEETQYF
TRBV28,CASSFSTGQGAEKLFF
TRBV9,CASSVVPGGTYNEQFF
TRBV3-1/TRBV3-2,CASSQVSGGGYTF
TRBV10-3,CAIGQGNSNQPQHF
TRBV7-9,CASSLNTALKLFF
TRBV21-1,CASSGTGQGTGELFF
TRBV5-4,CASRNATGFDEQYF
TRBV5-1,CASSLNEGTEAFF
TRBV5-1,CASSPGEPYGYTF